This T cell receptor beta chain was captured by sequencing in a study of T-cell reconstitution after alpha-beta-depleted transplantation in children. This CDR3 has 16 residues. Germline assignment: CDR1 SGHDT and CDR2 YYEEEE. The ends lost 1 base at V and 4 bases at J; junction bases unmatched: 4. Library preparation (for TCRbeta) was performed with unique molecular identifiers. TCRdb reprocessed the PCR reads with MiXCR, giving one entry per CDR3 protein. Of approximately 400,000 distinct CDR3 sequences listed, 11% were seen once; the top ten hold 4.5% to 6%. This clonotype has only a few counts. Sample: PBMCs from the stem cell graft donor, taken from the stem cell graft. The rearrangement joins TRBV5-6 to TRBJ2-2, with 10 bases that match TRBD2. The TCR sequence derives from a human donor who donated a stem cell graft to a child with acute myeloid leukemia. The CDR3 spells CASSLWASGSTGELFF. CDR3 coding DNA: TGTGCCAGCAGCTTGTGGGCTAGCGGGAGCACCGGGGAGCTGTTTTTT.